The sequence of this TCR beta chain was determined in a study of CD8+CD57+ T cells in acquired aplastic anemia. Study details: Sorted CD4+ and CD8+ cells gave an average of about 3 ug of DNA. Healthy donors averaged approximately 11 million reads for CD4+ cells. Study-wide results and caveats: Patients and healthy controls showed no significant CD8+ Simpson's diversity difference. Comparison of patients with controls identified some 29 shared CD8+ CDR3 sequences.

This clonotype was seen repeatedly, ten times or more. Antigen specificity is unknown. Genomic DNA served as template for TCR beta VDJ and CDR3 profiling. TCRdb re-analysed the reads in MiXCR, keeping a single row per CDR3 protein. Of about 190,000 distinct CDR3 sequences listed, around half were seen once; the top ten hold around a sixth. The specimen was sorted CD4+, CD8+, or CD8+CD57+ T cells (not recorded which) from PBMCs. The TCR was taken from a human donor in good health, serving as a control.

The CDR3 reads CASSWDTNQPQHF. DNA of the CDR3: TGTGCCAGCAGTTGGGACACAAATCAGCCCCAGCATTTT. V gene TRBV6-2 or TRBV6-3 combines with J gene TRBJ1-5; possibly TRBD1 for D (6 bases). The CDR3 loop spans 13 amino acids. Trimming cost V 4 bases and J 4 bases, with 8 bases left between them. Germline-derived CDR1 and CDR2 are MNHEY and SVGEGT.